This T cell receptor (beta chain) was recorded in a study of T cell changes during pregnancy in multiple sclerosis. Here immunoSEQ multiplex PCR was the method, and the copy in TCRdb shows in-frame clones only, minus some. The profile shows 57,000 or so clones, around 90% of them singletons. The CDR3 loop spans 11 amino acids. Germline V gives CDR1 SEHNR, CDR2 FQNEAQ (reference sequence). Trimming pared 3 bases from V and 12 bases from J, leaving 9 bases between. The rearrangement links TRBV7-9 to TRBJ2-4; unclear D gene. Material: peripheral blood, obtained after pregnancy. The sequence was obtained from a female donor in good health, enrolled as a control in a pregnancy study. This CDR3 is CASSFGTDQYF. The DNA of the CDR3 is TGTGCCAGCAGCTTCGGCACAGATCAGTACTTC.